Sequencing of this T cell receptor beta chain was carried out in a study of cytomegalovirus exposure and HLA in healthy donors. Study observations and caveats: Most subjects had HLA-A and HLA-B alleles reportedly predicted accurately by TCR beta sequences. Most of the CMV-associated TCR beta chains (in a later analysis) appeared to be HLA-restricted. Among the CMV-associated chains, a few were confirmed in vitro as specific for CMV antigens.

In regard to this clone: Its antigen is as yet unknown.

The study ran its PCR with 60 Vbeta and 13 Jbeta primers. TCRdb's table, derived via immunoSEQ multiplex PCR, lists solely in-frame clones and lacks some. The sample has around 130,000 clones; more than 70% are singletons. This CDR3 has 12 amino acids. The trim removed 4 bases at V and 6 bases at J, leaving 4 bases unmatched. Germline V gene sequence: CDR1 SGHKS, CDR2 YYEKEE (reference sequence). While unrecorded immune exposures were likely, the donors were nominally healthy when sampled. The genes are TRBV5-5 and TRBJ2-7, with 7 bases aligning to TRBD2. This TCR came from a woman aged 55-70 years in good health and CMV-seronegative. The sequenced sample consisted of PBMCs. The CDR3 is CASSRREAEQYF. In DNA form, the CDR3 reads TGTGCCAGCAGCCGCCGGGAGGCCGAGCAGTACTTC.